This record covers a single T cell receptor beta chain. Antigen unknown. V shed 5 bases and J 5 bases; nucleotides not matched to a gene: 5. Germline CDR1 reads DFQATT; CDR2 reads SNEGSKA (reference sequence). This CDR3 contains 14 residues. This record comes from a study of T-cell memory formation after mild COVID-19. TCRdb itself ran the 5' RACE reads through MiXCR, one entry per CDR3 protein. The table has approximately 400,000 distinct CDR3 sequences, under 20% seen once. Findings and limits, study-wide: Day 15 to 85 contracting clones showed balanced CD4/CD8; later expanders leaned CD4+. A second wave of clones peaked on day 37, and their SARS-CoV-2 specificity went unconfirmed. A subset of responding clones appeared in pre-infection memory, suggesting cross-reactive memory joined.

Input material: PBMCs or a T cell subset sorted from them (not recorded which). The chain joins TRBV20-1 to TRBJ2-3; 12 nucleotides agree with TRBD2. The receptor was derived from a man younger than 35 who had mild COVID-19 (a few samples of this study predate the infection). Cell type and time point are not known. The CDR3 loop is CSAPSGGAEDTQYF. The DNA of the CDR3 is TGCAGTGCTCCTAGCGGGGGGGCCGAAGATACGCAGTATTTT.